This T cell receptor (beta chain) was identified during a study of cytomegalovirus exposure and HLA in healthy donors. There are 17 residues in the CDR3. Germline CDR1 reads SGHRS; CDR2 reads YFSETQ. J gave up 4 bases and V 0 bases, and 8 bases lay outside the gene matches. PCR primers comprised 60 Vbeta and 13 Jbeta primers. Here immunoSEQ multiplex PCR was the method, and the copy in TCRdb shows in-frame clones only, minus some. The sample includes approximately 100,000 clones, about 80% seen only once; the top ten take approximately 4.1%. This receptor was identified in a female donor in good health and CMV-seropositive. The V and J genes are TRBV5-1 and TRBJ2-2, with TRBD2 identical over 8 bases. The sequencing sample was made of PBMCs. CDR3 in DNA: TGCGCCAGCAGCTTGGCCTCGGGGGGGACGGTCACCGGGGAGCTGTTTTTT. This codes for CASSLASGGTVTGELFF.